This T cell receptor (beta chain) emerged from a study of post-analysis software for immune sequencing data. Study results and caveats: Pronounced co-clustering by F measure was evident among identically batched samples. Multiple sclerosis was associated with a significant reduction in normalized Chao1 diversity relative to controls. In patients, TRBV5-6, TRBV5-1 and TRBV20-1 belonged to roughly five TRBV segments found more frequently than in controls.

Unique molecular identifiers tagged the TCR beta cDNA libraries. One entry per CDR3 protein, called by TCRdb with MiXCR from the PCR reads. The profile shows about 260,000 distinct CDR3 sequences, 36% of them singletons. The length of the CDR3 is 12 residues. CDR1 SEHNR and CDR2 FQNEAQ come from the germline V gene (reference sequence). J lost 10 bases, V lost 0 bases, and 0 bases had no gene match. This clonotype has a count of ten or more. What it binds is unknown. The material sequenced was blood. The chain links TRBV7-9 to TRBJ2-1; 7 bases are shared with TRBD2. This receptor was taken from a girl aged 5-17 years with multiple sclerosis. The CDR3, as DNA: TGTGCCAGCAGCTTAGCGGGGGGGGAGCAGTTCTTC. Its protein product is CASSLAGGEQFF.